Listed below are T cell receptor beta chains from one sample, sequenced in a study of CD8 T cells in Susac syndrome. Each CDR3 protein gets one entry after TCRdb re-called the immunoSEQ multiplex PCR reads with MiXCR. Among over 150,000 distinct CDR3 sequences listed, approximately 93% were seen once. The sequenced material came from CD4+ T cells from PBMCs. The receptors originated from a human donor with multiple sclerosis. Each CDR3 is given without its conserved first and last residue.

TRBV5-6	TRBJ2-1	ASSLGSSGRGLIYNEQF
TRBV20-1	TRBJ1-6	SAPGTGSTPLH
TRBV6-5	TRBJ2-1	ASRDRGQNEQF
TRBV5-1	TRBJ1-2	ASSASSTGGGYT
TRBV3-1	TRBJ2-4	ASSSTSGGDIQY
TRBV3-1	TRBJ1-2	ASSQSYGLHRGGYT
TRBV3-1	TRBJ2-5	ASSQRGPGETQY
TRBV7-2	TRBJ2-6	ASSFPRPAGNPGANVLT
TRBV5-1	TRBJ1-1	ASSLYVSPNTEAF
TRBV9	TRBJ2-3	ASSVRGDTDTQY
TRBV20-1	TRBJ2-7	SAHGTSSYEQY
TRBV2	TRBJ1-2	ASSRQASAYGYT
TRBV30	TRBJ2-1	AWSLGGSKNEQF
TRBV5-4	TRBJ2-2	ASSLATSGANTGELF
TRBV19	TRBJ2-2	ASSIDLNTGELF
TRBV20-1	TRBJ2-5	SARVPGGETQY
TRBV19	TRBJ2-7	ASNCLPSFYEQY
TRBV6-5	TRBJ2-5	ASSYSLLRGETQY
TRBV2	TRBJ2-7	ASSVGLAGILSYEQY
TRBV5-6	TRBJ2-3	ASSHEGVRSDTQY
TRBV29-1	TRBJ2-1	SAAGLAGNEQF
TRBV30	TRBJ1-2	AWSDLGHIYGYT
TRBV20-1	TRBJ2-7	SASRAASGSYEQY
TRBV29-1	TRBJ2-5	SLNTQETQY
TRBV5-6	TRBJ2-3	ASSLGTISDTQY
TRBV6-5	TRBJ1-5	ASSYSNGGQPQH
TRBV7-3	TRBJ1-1	ASSLSLVARNTEAF
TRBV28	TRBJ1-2	ASTSGVDYGYT
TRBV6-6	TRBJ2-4	ASSNPGTGAKNIQY
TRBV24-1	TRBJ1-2	ATSDSLSHYGYT
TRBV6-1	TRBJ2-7	ASSFTATTYEQY
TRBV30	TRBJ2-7	AWSSGEFYEQY
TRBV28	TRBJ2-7	ASSLGLVEQY
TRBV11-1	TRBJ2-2	ASSLGTRAAQGELF
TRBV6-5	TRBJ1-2	ASWGGVYGYT
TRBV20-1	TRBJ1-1	SAPELNTEAF
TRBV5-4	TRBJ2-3	ASSAWTGTDTQY
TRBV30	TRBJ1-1	AWSTSTGNTEAF
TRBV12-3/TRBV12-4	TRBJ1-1	ASTSWQSEAF
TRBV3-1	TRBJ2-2	ASSQDGTGGSSTGELF
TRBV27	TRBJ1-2	ASSLHTGLGYT